These 5 T cell receptor beta chains came from one sample sequenced in a study of OX40 agonist ivuxolimab in advanced cancers. The repertoire was sequenced with immunoSEQ multiplex PCR; TCRdb's copy has only in-frame clones and lacks some. Of tens of thousands of clones listed, 80% to 90% are singletons. This specimen was CD4+ or CD8+ T cells sorted from blood, taken in a trial of the OX40 agonist ivuxolimab. These receptors all stem from an adult with an advanced solid tumor such as melanoma, head and neck, liver or kidney cancer.

The V call is TRBV19, the J call TRBJ2-5, with TRBD1 matching 8 bases. V gave up 5 bases and J gave up 2 bases; unmatched junction bases: 10. Germline loops: CDR1 LNHDA, CDR2 SQIVND (reference sequence). The length of the CDR3 is 16 residues. The CDR3 loop reads CASSPHGQGSQETQYF. In DNA, the CDR3 is TGTGCCAGTAGTCCCCACGGACAGGGTTCACAAGAGACCCAGTACTTC.

This chain uses TRBV5-8 with TRBJ2-7, with D perhaps TRBD1 (6 bases). Trimming shortened V by 1 base and J by 3 bases, and 11 bases separated the two germline ends. In germline, CDR1 is SGHTS, CDR2 YDEGEE. The CDR3 runs to 14 residues. CDR3 sequence: CASSLTGIDYEQYF. Here the CDR3 DNA reads TGTGCCAGCAGCTTGACAGGGATTGACTACGAGCAGTACTTC. Together with reference TRBV5-8 and TRBJ2-7, the CDR3 gives the full variable domain: EAGVTQSPTHLIKTRGQQATLRCSPISGHTSVYWYQQALGLGLQFLLWYDEGEERNRGNFPPRFSGRQFPNYSSELNVNALELEDSALYLCASSLTGIDYEQYFGPGTRLTVT.

This rearrangement joins TRBV6-5 to TRBJ2-1; 10 bases match TRBD2. CDR3 length: 14 residues. Looked up from germline, CDR1 is MNHEY and CDR2 is SVGAGI. Losses at the gene ends were 10 bases for V and 6 bases for J; bases not matched to a gene: 9. The CDR3 sequence is CATRAGGPVNEQFF. In nucleotides, the CDR3 is TGTGCCACCAGAGCGGGAGGGCCAGTCAATGAGCAGTTCTTC.

The J gene is TRBJ1-1, the V gene TRBV14; no definite D call. This CDR3 has 12 residues. Trimming took off 1 base at V and 3 bases at J, with 3 bases between the two ends. The germline V gene has CDR1 SGHDN and CDR2 FVKESK. The CDR3, as DNA: TGTGCCAGCAGCCAAGTCTACACTGAAGCTTTCTTT. This sequence encodes CASSQVYTEAFF.

The rearrangement joins TRBV28 to TRBJ1-2; D is uncertain. Germline-derived CDR1 and CDR2 are MDHEN and SYDVKM. V was cut by 6 bases and J by 2 bases, with 10 bases left in between. The CDR3 is 13 residues long. The chain's CDR3 is CASRGRINYGYTF. The CDR3 DNA is TGTGCCAGCAGGGGCAGAATAAACTATGGCTACACCTTC.